The 11 T cell receptor beta chains below were found in one sample sequenced in a study of blood T cells in healthy people across ages (dated by TCRdb to between 2015 and 2017). The method was 5' RACE. Sequencing took place on an Illumina HiSeq 2500. A second about 7 to 11 cycle PCR used a sample-barcoded 5' primer and a J-beta primer mix. Using fastp trimming at Q25 and MiXCR clonotype assembly, TCRdb reanalyzed the public sequencing data and kept in-frame beta chains. Each entry merges the rows of one CDR3 protein and shows their most common DNA and genes. For this sample there are approximately 1.5 million distinct CDR3 sequences; about 31% appear just once. In total, the top ten clones hold about 11% of the sample. Sequencing was carried out using blood. The receptor set was obtained from a woman aged 25-40 years in good health.

The gene calls are TRBV6-5 and TRBJ2-7, with 11 bases that match TRBD2. The CDR3 covers 16 residues. With V trimmed by 10 bases and J by 5 bases, 16 bases remained unmatched. Germline V CDR1 and CDR2: MNHEY, SVGAGI. DNA for the CDR3: TGTGCCAACAGATTACTCCCTAGCGGGAGGAGTCACGAGCAGTACTTC. Translation gives CANRLLPSGRSHEQYF.

The chain joins TRBV27 to TRBJ1-6; tentative D call: TRBD1 (6 bases). The V gene's germline CDR1 is MNHEY and CDR2 SMNVEV (reference sequence). This CDR3 has 18 amino acids. Deletions cut 0 bases from V and 5 bases from J, with 17 bases between. CDR3 region: CASSLSGRGADNNSPLHF. The CDR3 DNA follows: TGTGCCAGCAGTTTATCAGGCAGGGGCGCCGATAATAATTCACCCCTCCACTTT.

This clonotype was counted only a few times. The chain is built from TRBV7-2 and TRBJ1-1; no definite D call. V was trimmed by 4 bases and J by 5 bases, leaving 11 bases between them. CDR3 length: 13 amino acids. Germline V lookup: CDR1 SGHTA, CDR2 FQGNSA. The DNA for the CDR3 is TGTGCCAGCAGCTCTAACTGGGGAACTGAAGCTTTCTTT. It is translated as CASSSNWGTEAFF.

V gene TRBV10-3 combines with J gene TRBJ2-1; TRBD2 agrees at 12 bases. Germline lookup yields CDR1 ENHRY and CDR2 SYGVKD. V lost 0 bases to trimming and J lost 7 bases; unmatched junction nucleotides: 4. The CDR3 spans 16 residues. In DNA, the CDR3 is TGTGCCATCAGTGAGTCGTCTAGCGGGGGGGTGAATGAGCAGTTCTTC. Translating it yields CAISESSSGGVNEQFF.

The table lists this clonotype with many counts. V usage is TRBV20-1 and J usage is TRBJ2-7; no definite D call. Trimming left V 3 bases short and J 5 bases short, with 14 bases between. Germline V lookup: CDR1 DFQATT, CDR2 SNEGSKA (reference sequence). The CDR3 has 13 residues. The CDR3 DNA reads as TGCAGTGCTAGTTGGCTATCCCGGGACGAGCAGTACTTC. Translated: CSASWLSRDEQYF.

The table lists this clonotype with a few counts. The V gene is TRBV20-1, the J gene TRBJ2-7, with a weak D call TRBD2 (6 bases). The CDR3 contains 13 residues. V was shortened by 6 bases and J by 2 bases, with 14 bases between the two germline ends. Germline V gene data show CDR1 as DFQATT and CDR2 as SNEGSKA (reference sequence). CDR3 in amino acids: CSARLGRTYEQYF. CDR3 coding DNA: TGCAGTGCCAGACTAGGGAGAACCTACGAGCAGTACTTC.

The CDR3 loop is CASSLDSGHGYTF. The CDR3 coding sequence is TGTGCCAGCAGCTTAGACTCAGGACATGGCTACACCTTC. This sequence joins TRBV7-6 and TRBJ1-2; D unclear. This CDR3 has 13 residues. V lost 1 base and J 6 bases, leaving 9 bases between the germline ends. The germline gives CDR1 SGHVS, CDR2 FNYEAQ.

As for this clonotype: A read error may explain this, as a much larger clone is one base away. The gene calls are TRBV9 and TRBJ2-1; 13 bases are shared with TRBD2. In germline, CDR1 is SGDLS, CDR2 YYNGEE. This CDR3 spans 16 amino acids. CDR3 coding DNA: TGTGCCGGCAGCCGACTAGCGGGGGGAAGCTACAATGAGCAGTTCTTC. Residues: CAGSRLAGGSYNEQFF.

This clonotype was observed a few times. The chain combines TRBV10-3 with TRBJ2-1, with 11 bases lining up with TRBD2. V shed 5 bases and J 8 bases; nucleotides not matched to a gene: 8. Germline V gene data show CDR1 as ENHRY and CDR2 as SYGVKD. This CDR3 comprises 15 residues. CDR3: CAISLAGGQGDEQFF. In DNA, the CDR3 is TGTGCCATCAGTTTAGCGGGGGGGCAGGGTGATGAGCAGTTCTTC.

About this clonotype itself: A single base separates this from a much larger clone, so it may be a read error. The rearrangement uses TRBV7-8 and TRBJ2-5; 11 positions match TRBD2. Germline CDR1 is SGHVS and CDR2 is FQNEAQ. The length of the CDR3 is 18 residues. The CDR3 region is CAGSLGGPGLAVQETQYF. The CDR3, as DNA: TGTGCCGGCAGCTTAGGGGGCCCGGGACTAGCGGTCCAAGAGACCCAGTACTTC.

This chain's CDR3 is CASTAGTGSETQYF. The CDR3, as DNA: TGCGCCAGCACCGCCGGGACAGGGTCAGAGACCCAGTACTTC. The chain joins TRBV4-1 to TRBJ2-5; 9 bases fit TRBD1. CDR1 is MGHRA and CDR2 is YSYEKL in the germline V gene. The CDR3 is 14 residues long. The junction had 7 bases not matched to a gene; V was cut back by 7 bases and J by 4 bases.